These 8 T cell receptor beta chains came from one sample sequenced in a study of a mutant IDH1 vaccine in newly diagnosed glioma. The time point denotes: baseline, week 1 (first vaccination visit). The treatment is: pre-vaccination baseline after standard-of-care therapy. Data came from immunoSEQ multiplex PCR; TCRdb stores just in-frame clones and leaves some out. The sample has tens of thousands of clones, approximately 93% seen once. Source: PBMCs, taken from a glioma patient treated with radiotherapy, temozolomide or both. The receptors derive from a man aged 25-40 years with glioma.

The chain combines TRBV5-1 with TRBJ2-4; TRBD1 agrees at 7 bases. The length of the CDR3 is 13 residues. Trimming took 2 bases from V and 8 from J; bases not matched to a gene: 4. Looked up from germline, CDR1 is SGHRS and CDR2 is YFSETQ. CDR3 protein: CASSFRQGDIQYF. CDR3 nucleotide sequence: TGCGCCAGCAGCTTTAGACAGGGTGACATTCAGTACTTC.

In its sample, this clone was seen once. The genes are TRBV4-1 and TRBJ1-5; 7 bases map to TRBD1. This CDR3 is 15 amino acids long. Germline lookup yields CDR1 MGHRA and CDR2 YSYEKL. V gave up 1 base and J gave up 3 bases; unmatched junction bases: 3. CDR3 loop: CASSQGQGVNQPQHF. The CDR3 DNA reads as TGCGCCAGCAGCCAAGGGCAGGGGGTCAATCAGCCCCAGCATTTT.

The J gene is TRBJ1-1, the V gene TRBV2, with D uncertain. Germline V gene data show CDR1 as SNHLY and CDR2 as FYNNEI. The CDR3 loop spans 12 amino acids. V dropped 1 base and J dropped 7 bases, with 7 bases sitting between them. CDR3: CASSEDNGEAFF. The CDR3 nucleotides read TGTGCCAGCAGTGAAGATAACGGTGAAGCTTTCTTT.

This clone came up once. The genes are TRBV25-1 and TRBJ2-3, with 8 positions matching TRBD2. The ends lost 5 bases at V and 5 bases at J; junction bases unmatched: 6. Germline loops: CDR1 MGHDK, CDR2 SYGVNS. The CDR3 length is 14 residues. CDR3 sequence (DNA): TGTGCCAGCAGTCGGGAGGGCCATGTAGATACGCAGTATTTT. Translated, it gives CASSREGHVDTQYF.

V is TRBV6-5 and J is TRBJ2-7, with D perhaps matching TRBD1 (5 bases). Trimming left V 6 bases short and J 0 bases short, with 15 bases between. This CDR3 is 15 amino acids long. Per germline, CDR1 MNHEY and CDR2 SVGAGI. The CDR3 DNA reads TGTGCCAGCAGGCAGGGCCTGGACCGCTCCTACGAGCAGTACTTC. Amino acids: CASRQGLDRSYEQYF.

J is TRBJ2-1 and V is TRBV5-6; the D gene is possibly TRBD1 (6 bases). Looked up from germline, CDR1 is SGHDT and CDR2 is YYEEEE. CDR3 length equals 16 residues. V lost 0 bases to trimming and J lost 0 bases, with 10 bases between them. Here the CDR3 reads CASSLAGATSYNEQFF. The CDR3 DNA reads TGTGCCAGCAGCTTGGCAGGGGCCACCTCCTACAATGAGCAGTTCTTC.

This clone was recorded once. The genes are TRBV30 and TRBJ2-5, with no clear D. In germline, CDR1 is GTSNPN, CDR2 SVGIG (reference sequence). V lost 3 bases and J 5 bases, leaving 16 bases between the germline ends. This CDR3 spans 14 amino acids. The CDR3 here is CAWSMVAPSETQYF. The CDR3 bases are TGTGCCTGGAGCATGGTGGCCCCGTCCGAGACCCAGTACTTC.

CDR3 amino acids: CASSTRDFSYNEQFF. The CDR3 region has the DNA TGTGCCAGCAGCACCCGGGACTTCTCCTACAATGAGCAGTTCTTC. J is TRBJ2-1 and V is TRBV7-9; tentative D call: TRBD2 (6 bases). Trimming stripped 5 bases from V and 0 bases from J, with 11 bases between. From germline, CDR1 is SEHNR and CDR2 FQNEAQ (reference sequence). The CDR3 totals 15 residues.